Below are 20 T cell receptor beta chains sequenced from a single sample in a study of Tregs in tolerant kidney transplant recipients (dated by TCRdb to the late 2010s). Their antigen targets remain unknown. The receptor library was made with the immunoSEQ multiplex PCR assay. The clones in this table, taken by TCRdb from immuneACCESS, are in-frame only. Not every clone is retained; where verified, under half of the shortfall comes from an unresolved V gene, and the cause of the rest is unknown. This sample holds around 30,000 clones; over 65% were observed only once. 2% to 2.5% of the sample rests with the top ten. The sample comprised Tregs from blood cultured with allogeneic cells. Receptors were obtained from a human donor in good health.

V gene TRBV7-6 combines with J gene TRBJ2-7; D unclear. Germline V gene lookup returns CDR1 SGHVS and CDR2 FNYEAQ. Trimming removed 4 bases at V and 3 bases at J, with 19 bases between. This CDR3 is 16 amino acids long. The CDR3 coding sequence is TGTGCCAGCAGCTCGGCGGTTGGTACCCTAGGCTACGAGCAGTACTTC. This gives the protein CASSSAVGTLGYEQYF.

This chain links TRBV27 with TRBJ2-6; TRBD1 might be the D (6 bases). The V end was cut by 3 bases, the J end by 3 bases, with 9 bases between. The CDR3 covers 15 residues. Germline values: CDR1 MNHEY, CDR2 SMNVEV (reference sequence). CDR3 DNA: TGTGCCAGCAGTTTCAGGGGAGTTGGGGCCAACGTCCTGACTTTC. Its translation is CASSFRGVGANVLTF.

CDR3 in amino acids: CASGLAGPQETQYF. The CDR3 DNA sequence: TGCGCCAGCGGGCTAGCGGGGCCACAAGAGACCCAGTACTTC. The chain couples TRBV5-1 to TRBJ2-5; 9 bases map to TRBD2. CDR3 length: 14 residues. Per the germline V gene, CDR1 is SGHRS and CDR2 is YFSETQ. The ends lost 7 bases at V and 2 bases at J; junction bases unmatched: 6.

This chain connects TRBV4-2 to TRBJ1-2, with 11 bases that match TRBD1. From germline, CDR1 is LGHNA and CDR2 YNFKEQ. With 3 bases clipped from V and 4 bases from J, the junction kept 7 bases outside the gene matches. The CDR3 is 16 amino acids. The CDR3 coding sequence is TGTGCCAGCAGCCACATGGACAGGGGGCGAGGCTATGGCTACACCTTC. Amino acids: CASSHMDRGRGYGYTF.

The CDR3 sequence is CASRENIQYF. The CDR3 coding sequence is TGTGCCAGCAGAGAAAACATTCAGTACTTC. V usage is TRBV6-1 and J usage is TRBJ2-4; D uncertain. Looked up from germline, CDR1 is MNHNS and CDR2 is SASEGT. The CDR3 covers 10 residues. Trimming took 6 bases from V and 5 from J, leaving 2 bases between them.

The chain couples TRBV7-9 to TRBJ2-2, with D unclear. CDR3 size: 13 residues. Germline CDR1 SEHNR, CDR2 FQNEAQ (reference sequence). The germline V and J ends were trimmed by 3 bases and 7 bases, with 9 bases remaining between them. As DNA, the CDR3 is TGTGCCAGCAGCTTCACGGTTATCGGGGAGCTGTTTTTT. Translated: CASSFTVIGELFF.

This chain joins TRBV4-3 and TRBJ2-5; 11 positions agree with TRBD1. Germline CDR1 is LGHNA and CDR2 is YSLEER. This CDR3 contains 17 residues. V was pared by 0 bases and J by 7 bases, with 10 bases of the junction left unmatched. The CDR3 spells CASSQDLDRGRLSTQYF. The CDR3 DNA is TGCGCCAGCAGCCAAGATCTGGACAGGGGGCGATTATCGACCCAGTACTTC.

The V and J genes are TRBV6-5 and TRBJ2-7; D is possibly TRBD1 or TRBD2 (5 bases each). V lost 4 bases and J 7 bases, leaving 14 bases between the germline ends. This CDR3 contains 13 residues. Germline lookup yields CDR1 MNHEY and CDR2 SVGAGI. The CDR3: CASSWYRRGEQYF. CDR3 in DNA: TGTGCCAGCAGTTGGTACAGGCGCGGGGAGCAGTACTTC.

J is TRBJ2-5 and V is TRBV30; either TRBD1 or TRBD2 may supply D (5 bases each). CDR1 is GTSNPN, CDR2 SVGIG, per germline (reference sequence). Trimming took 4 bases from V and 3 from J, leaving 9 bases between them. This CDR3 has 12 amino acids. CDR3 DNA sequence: TGTGCCTGGAAAGGGACGGAAGAGACCCAGTACTTC. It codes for CAWKGTEETQYF.

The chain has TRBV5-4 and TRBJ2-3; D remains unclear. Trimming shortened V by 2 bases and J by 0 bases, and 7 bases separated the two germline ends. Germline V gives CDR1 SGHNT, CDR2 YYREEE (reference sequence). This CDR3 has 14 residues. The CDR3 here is CASSFVESTDTQYF. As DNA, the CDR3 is TGTGCCAGCAGCTTTGTAGAGAGCACAGATACGCAGTATTTT.

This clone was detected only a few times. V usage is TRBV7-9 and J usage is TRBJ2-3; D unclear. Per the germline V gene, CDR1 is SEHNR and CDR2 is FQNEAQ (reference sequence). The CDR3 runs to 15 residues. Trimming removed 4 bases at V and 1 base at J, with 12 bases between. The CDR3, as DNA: TGTGCCAGCAGCTCCCGACGGCCCCGCACAGATACGCAGTATTTT. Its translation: CASSSRRPRTDTQYF.

CDR3 in DNA: TGTGCCAGCAGAGCGGGAGGATCCGGGGAGCTGTTTTTT. It specifies CASRAGGSGELFF. The V and J genes are TRBV6-4 and TRBJ2-2, with TRBD2 matching over 9 bases. Germline V gene sequence: CDR1 MRHNA, CDR2 SNTAGT. Trimming removed 6 bases from V and 6 bases from J; junction bases left unmatched: 2. This CDR3 is built from 13 residues.

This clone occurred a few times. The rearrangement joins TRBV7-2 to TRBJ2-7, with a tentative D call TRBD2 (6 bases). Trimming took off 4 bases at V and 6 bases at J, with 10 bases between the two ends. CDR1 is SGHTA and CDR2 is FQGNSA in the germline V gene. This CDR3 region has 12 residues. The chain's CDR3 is CASSWGTAEQYF. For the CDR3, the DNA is TGTGCCAGCAGCTGGGGGACTGCCGAGCAGTACTTC.

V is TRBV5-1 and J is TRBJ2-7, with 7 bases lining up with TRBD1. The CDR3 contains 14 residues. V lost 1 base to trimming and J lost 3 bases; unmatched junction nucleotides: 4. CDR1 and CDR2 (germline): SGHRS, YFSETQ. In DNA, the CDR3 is TGCGCCAGCAGCTTGAAAGGGGGCGGCTACGAGCAGTACTTC. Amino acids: CASSLKGGGYEQYF.

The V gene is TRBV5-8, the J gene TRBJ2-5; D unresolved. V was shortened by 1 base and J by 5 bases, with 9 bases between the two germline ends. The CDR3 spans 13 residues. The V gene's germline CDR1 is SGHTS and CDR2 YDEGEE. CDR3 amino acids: CASSLRVKETQYF. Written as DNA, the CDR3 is TGTGCCAGCAGCTTGAGGGTGAAGGAGACCCAGTACTTC.

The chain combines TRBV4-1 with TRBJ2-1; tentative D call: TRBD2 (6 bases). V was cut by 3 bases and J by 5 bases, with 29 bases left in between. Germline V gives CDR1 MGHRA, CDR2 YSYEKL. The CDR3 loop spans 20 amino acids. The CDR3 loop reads CASSHRSRSLADFYNNEQFF. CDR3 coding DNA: TGCGCCAGCAGCCATAGATCGAGATCTTTAGCGGATTTTTACAACAATGAGCAGTTCTTC.

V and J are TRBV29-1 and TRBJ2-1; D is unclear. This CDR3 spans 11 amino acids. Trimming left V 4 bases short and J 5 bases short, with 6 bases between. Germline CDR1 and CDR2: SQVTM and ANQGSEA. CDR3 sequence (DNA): TGCAGCGTTGCCAGAAACAATGAGCAGTTCTTC. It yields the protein CSVARNNEQFF.

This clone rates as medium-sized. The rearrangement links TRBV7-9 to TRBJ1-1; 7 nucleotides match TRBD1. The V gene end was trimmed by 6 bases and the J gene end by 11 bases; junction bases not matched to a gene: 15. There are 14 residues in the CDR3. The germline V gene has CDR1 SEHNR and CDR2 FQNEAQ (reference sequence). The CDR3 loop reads CASSNYRGSLGAFF. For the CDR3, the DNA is TGTGCCAGCAGTAATTACAGGGGTTCCCTAGGGGCTTTCTTT. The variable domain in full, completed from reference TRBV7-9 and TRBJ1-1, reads DTGVSQNPRHKITKRGQNVTFRCDPISEHNRLYWYRQTLGQGPEFLTYFQNEAQLEKSRLLSDRFSAERPKGSFSTLEIQRTEQGDSAMYLCASSNYRGSLGAFFGQGTRLTVV.

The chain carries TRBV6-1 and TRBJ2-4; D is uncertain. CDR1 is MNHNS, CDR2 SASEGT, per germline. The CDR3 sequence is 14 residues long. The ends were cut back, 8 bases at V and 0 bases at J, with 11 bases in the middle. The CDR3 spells CASRSRIAKNIQYF. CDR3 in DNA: TGTGCCAGCCGCTCCCGGATAGCCAAAAACATTCAGTACTTC.

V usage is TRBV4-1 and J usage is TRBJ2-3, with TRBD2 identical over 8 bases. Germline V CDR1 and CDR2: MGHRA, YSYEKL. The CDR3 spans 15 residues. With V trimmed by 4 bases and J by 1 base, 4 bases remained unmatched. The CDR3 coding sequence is TGCGCCAGCAGCCGAGACGGGGGGGGCACAGATACGCAGTATTTT. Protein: CASSRDGGGTDTQYF.